Presented here are 10 T cell receptor beta chains from one specimen sequenced in a study of shared clonotypes between healthy human individuals. The repertoire was sequenced with immunoSEQ multiplex PCR; TCRdb's copy has only in-frame clones and lacks some. The table records roughly 2.4 million clones, approximately 96% of them present only once. The sequencing input was naive CD4+ T cells sorted from blood. Subset denoted: CD45RA+ positively selected. These receptors were obtained from a man aged 18 to 29 in good health.

This chain uses TRBV27 with TRBJ1-5, with a possible D match to TRBD1 (5 bases). V lost 8 bases to trimming and J lost 1 base, with 15 bases between them. Germline V gives CDR1 MNHEY, CDR2 SMNVEV (reference sequence). The CDR3 loop spans 15 amino acids. The CDR3 DNA reads TGTGCCAGCGCCTCGACGTGGGGGAGCAATCAGCCCCAGCATTTT. Translation: CASASTWGSNQPQHF.

The J gene is TRBJ2-1, the V gene TRBV2, with 10 bases fitting TRBD2. The V gene's germline CDR1 is SNHLY and CDR2 FYNNEI. This CDR3 has 16 amino acids. V was pared by 6 bases and J by 4 bases, with 9 bases of the junction left unmatched. The CDR3 bases are TGTGCCAGCAGAGAGCTAGCGGGAGCTTCTTACAATGAGCAGTTCTTC. Its protein product is CASRELAGASYNEQFF.

This clone was recorded once. In nucleotides, the CDR3 is TGTGCCAGCAGTGCCACAGGGGACAGCAATCAGCCCCAGCATTTT. This encodes CASSATGDSNQPQHF. This rearrangement joins TRBV25-1 to TRBJ1-5; 7 bases align to TRBD1. CDR1 and CDR2 from the germline V gene are MGHDK and SYGVNS. This CDR3 has 15 residues. V trimming: 4 bases; J trimming: 1 base; junction bases outside the gene matches: 4.

The chain employs TRBV9 and TRBJ2-1; TRBD2 matches at 12 bases. V trimming: 4 bases; J trimming: 5 bases; junction bases outside the gene matches: 4. The CDR3 has 15 residues. The germline V gene has CDR1 SGDLS and CDR2 YYNGEE. The CDR3 loop is CASSPRLAGDNEQFF. The CDR3, as DNA: TGTGCCAGCAGCCCTCGACTAGCGGGAGACAATGAGCAGTTCTTC.

The CDR3 here is CAWSFAGGDYSGELFF. The CDR3 nucleotides read TGTGCCTGGAGTTTCGCAGGGGGCGACTATTCCGGGGAGCTGTTTTTT. This chain links TRBV30 with TRBJ2-2; 8 nucleotides agree with TRBD1. The CDR3 covers 16 residues. The ends lost 2 bases at V and 6 bases at J; junction bases unmatched: 11. Per germline, CDR1 GTSNPN and CDR2 SVGIG (reference sequence).

This clone was detected only once. J is TRBJ2-7 and V is TRBV28; D may be TRBD1 (6 bases). Germline-derived CDR1 and CDR2 are MDHEN and SYDVKM. Trimming took off 4 bases at V and 6 bases at J, with 10 bases between the two ends. The CDR3 runs to 12 residues. The chain's CDR3 is CASSYRVGEQYF. The CDR3, as DNA: TGTGCCAGCAGTTACAGGGTCGGCGAGCAGTACTTC.

The V gene is TRBV5-1, the J gene TRBJ2-7; 8 bases align to TRBD2. The CDR3 consists of 14 residues. Trimming cost V 3 bases and J 2 bases; bases outside gene matches: 4. Germline V gives CDR1 SGHRS, CDR2 YFSETQ. CDR3 protein: CASSYSGIAYEQYF. In nucleotides, the CDR3 is TGCGCCAGCAGCTATAGCGGGATAGCCTACGAGCAGTACTTC.

This rearrangement joins TRBV15 to TRBJ2-3; D is undetermined. Germline V gene lookup returns CDR1 LNHNV and CDR2 YYDKDF (reference sequence). V lost 0 bases and J 0 bases, leaving 10 bases between the germline ends. The CDR3 runs 16 residues. The CDR3 DNA is TGTGCCACCAGCAGAGATCTTTATCCTAGCACAGATACGCAGTATTTT. Its protein product is CATSRDLYPSTDTQYF.

The V call is TRBV4-1, the J call TRBJ2-1, with TRBD1 matching 7 bases. The CDR3 runs 16 residues. Trimming took 0 bases from V and 5 from J; bases not matched to a gene: 7. The germline CDR1 and CDR2 sequences are MGHRA and YSYEKL. CDR3 coding DNA: TGCGCCAGCAGCCAAGAAGGGGGCTCAGGGAACAATGAGCAGTTCTTC. Translating it yields CASSQEGGSGNNEQFF.

As for this clone: Additional DNA sequences in this sample encode the identical CDR3. The chain uses TRBV2 and TRBJ2-5; 10 nucleotides agree with TRBD1. Unmatched junction bases numbered 4, after V lost 5 bases and J lost 1 base. Germline V gene lookup returns CDR1 SNHLY and CDR2 FYNNEI. This CDR3 contains 15 residues. The CDR3 loop reads CASSRDRGRQETQYF. The CDR3 region has the DNA TGTGCCAGCAGTAGGGACAGGGGCCGCCAAGAGACCCAGTACTTC.